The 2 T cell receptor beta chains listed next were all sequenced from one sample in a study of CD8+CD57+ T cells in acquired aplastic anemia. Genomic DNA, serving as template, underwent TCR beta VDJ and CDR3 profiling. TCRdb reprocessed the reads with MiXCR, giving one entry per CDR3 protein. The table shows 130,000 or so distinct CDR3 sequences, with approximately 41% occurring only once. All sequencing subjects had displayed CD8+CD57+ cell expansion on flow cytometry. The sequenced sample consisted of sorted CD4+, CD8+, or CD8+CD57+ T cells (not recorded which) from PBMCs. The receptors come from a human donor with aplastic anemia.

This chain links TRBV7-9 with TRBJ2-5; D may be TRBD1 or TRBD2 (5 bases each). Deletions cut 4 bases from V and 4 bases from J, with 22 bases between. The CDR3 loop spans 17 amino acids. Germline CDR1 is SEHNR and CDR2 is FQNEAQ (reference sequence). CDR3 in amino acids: CASSWGARFRDVETQYF. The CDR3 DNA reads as TGTGCCAGCAGCTGGGGCGCCCGGTTCCGGGACGTAGAGACCCAGTACTTC. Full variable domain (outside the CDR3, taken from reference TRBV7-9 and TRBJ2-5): DTGVSQNPRHKITKRGQNVTFRCDPISEHNRLYWYRQTLGQGPEFLTYFQNEAQLEKSRLLSDRFSAERPKGSFSTLEIQRTEQGDSAMYLCASSWGARFRDVETQYFGPGTRLLVL.

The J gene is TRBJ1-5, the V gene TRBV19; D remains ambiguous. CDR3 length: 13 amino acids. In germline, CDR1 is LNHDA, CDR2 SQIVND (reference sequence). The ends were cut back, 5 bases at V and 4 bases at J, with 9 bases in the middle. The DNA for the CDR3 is TGTGCCAGTAGTGATACGGTTAATCAGCCCCAGCATTTT. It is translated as CASSDTVNQPQHF.